This T cell receptor (beta chain) was retrieved from a study of T cells expressing NK-cell markers. One entry per CDR3 protein, without DNA, is what TCRdb gives after re-calling the 5' RACE reads. In total, the table holds 550,000 to 600,000 distinct CDR3 sequences. The CDR3 is 14 residues long. Germline CDR1 DFQATT, CDR2 SNEGSKA (reference sequence). The origin of this receptor is a man in his late teens or twenties in good health. The J gene is TRBJ2-5, the V gene TRBV20-1; TCRdb outputs TRBD2, but without DNA this stays unchecked. Sequenced material: blood T cells: a sorted CD56 or NKG2C T cell subset, CD4+ or CD8+ T cells, or bulk PBMC T cells (not recorded which). The CDR3 spells CSAIQSGGWETQYF.